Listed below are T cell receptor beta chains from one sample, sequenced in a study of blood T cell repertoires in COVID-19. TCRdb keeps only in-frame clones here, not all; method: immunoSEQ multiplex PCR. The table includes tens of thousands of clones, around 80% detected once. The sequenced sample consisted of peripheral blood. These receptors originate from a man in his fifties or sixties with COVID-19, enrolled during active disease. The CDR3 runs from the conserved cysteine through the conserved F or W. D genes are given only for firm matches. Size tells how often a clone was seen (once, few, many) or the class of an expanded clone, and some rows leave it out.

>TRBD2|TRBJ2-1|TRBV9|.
TGTGCCAGCAGCGCGGGACTAGCGGGGGGCTTTACCTACAATGAGCAGTTCTTC
CASSAGLAGGFTYNEQFF
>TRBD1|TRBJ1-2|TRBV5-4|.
TGTGCCAGCAGCCCCGGACAGGACAACTATGGCTACACCTTC
CASSPGQDNYGYTF
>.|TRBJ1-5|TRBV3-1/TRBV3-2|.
TGTGCCAGCAGCCAAGATCTGTTGAGTCAGCCCCAGCATTTT
CASSQDLLSQPQHF
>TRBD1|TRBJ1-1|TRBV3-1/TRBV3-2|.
TGTGCCAGCACCTTACAGGGGGGGAACACTGAAGCTTTCTTT
CASTLQGGNTEAFF
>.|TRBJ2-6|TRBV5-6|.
TGTGCCAGCAGCTTGGAAGGGGCTGGGGCCAACGTCCTGACTTTC
CASSLEGAGANVLTF
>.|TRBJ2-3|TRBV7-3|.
TGTGCCAGCAGTAACAGCGGAGAAAATACGCAGTATTTT
CASSNSGENTQYF
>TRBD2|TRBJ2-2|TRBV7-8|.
TGTGCCAGCCCCCGGGAGGCGGGGAAAAACACCGGGGAGCTGTTTTTT
CASPREAGKNTGELFF
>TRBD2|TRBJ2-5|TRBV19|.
TGTGCCTCCCGAGCGGGGGAGACCCAGTACTTC
CASRAGETQYF
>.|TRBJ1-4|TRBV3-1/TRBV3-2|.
TGTGCCAGCAGCCCCACCGGGACAACTAATGAAAAACTGTTTTTT
CASSPTGTTNEKLFF
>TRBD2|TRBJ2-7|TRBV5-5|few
TGTGCCAGCAGCTTTGGGACTAGCGCCTCCTACGAGCAGTACTTC
CASSFGTSASYEQYF
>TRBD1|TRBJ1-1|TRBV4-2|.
TGTGCCAGCAGCCAAGAGGGTACAGGGGATAGGAACACTGAAGCTTTCTTT
CASSQEGTGDRNTEAFF
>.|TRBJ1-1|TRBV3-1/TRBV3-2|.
TGTGCCAGCAGCCAAGAGTTTCGTCTGGGGGCGGACACTGAAGCTTTCTTT
CASSQEFRLGADTEAFF
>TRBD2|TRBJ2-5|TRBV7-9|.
TGTGCCAGCAGCTTAAGCGGGGGGCAAGAGACCCAGTACTTC
CASSLSGGQETQYF
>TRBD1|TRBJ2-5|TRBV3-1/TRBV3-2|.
TGTGCCAGCAGCCAAGTACCAGGGGGTCGGGAGACCCAGTACTTC
CASSQVPGGRETQYF
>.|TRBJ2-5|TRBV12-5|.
TGTGCTAGTGGTCCCGATCGGGAGACCCAGTACTTC
CASGPDRETQYF
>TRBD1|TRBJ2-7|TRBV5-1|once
TGCGCCAGCAGCTTGCGGGGCGGACAGGTGAACGAGCAGTACTTC
CASSLRGGQVNEQYF
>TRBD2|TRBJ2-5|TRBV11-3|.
TGTGCCAGCAGCTTATCACGGGGAGCGGGGGAGACCCAGTACTTC
CASSLSRGAGETQYF
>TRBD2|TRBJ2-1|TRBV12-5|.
TGTGCTAGCGGAGAAAGAGAGCGGGGGGGCCCGGACAATGAGCAGTTCTTC
CASGERERGGPDNEQFF
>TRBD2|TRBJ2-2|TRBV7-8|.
TGTGCCAGCAGCTTAGGAAGCTTACGGGAGGTATACGGGGAGCTGTTTTTT
CASSLGSLREVYGELFF
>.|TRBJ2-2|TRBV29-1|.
TGCAGCGTTTACAGGGGGGGGAACACCGGGGAGCTGTTTTTT
CSVYRGGNTGELFF
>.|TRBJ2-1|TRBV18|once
TGTGCCAGCTCACAGTCTGCAGAGGGCAATGAGCAGTTCTTC
CASSQSAEGNEQFF
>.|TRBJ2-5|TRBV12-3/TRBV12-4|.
TGTGCCAGCAGCGAGGCCCCTATAACCCAGTACTTC
CASSEAPITQYF
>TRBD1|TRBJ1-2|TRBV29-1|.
TGCAGCGTTCGACAGGGGGATGGCTACACCTTC
CSVRQGDGYTF
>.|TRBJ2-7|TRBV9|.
TGTGCCAGCAGCCCGACGTTAGGGGCCTCCTACGAGCAGTACTTC
CASSPTLGASYEQYF
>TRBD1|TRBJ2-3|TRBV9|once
TGTGCCAGCAGTGTCCCTCGGACAGGGGGCGAGCTCACAGATACGCAGTATTTT
CASSVPRTGGELTDTQYF
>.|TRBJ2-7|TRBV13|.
TGTGCCAGCAGCTTAGGCCGGCAGGGCCCCCTCGAGCAGTACTTC
CASSLGRQGPLEQYF
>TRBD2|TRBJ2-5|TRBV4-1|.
TGCGCCAGCAGCCAAGCATCGCGGGTAGCGGGGTTACAAGAGACCCAGTACTTC
CASSQASRVAGLQETQYF
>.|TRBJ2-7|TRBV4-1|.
TGCGCCAGCAGCCGAATAACAGACAGCTCCTACGAGCAGTACTTC
CASSRITDSSYEQYF
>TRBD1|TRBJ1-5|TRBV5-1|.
TGCGCCAGCAGCTTGACAGGGGACAGGAATCAGCCCCAGCATTTT
CASSLTGDRNQPQHF
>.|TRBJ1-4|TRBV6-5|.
TGTGCCAGCAGTTTATCCGGGGAGAATGAAAAACTGTTTTTT
CASSLSGENEKLFF
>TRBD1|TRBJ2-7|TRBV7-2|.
TGTGCCAGCAGCTTTTCACAGGGGGCTGTTTACGAGCAGTACTTC
CASSFSQGAVYEQYF
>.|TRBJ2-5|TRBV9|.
TGTGCCAGCAGCGCCAGGGGCGGGGGACCTCAAGAGACCCAGTACTTC
CASSARGGGPQETQYF
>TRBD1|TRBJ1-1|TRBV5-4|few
TGTGCCAGCAGCCCGGAGGGGGCTGACACTGAAGCTTTCTTT
CASSPEGADTEAFF
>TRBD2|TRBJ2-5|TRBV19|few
TGTGCCAGTAGTATGGGGGTCCTAGCGGGGGATTGGGAGACCCAGTACTTC
CASSMGVLAGDWETQYF
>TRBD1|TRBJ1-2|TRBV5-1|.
TGCGCCAGCAGCTTTTCCGGGACAGTCTATGGCTACACCTTC
CASSFSGTVYGYTF
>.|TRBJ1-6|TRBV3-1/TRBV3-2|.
TGTGCCAGCAGCCAGGCAACAAATACAGGGTCGGAGTCACCCCTCCACTTT
CASSQATNTGSESPLHF
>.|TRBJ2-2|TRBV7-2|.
TGTGCCAGCAGCCCAGATGGGCTAAACACCGGGGAGCTGTTTTTT
CASSPDGLNTGELFF
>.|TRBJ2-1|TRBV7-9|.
TGTGCCAGCAGCTTAGCCCTGGACTACGACGATGAGCAGTTCTTC
CASSLALDYDDEQFF
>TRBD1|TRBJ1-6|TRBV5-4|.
TGTGCCAGCAGCTTGGATGTGACAGGGGTATCACCCCTCCACTTT
CASSLDVTGVSPLHF
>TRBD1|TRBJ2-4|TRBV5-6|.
TGTGCCAGCAGCTTGCGACAGGGGGGACACATTCAGTACTTC
CASSLRQGGHIQYF
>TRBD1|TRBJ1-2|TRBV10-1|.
TGCGCCAGCAGCGATGACCTGGGACAGGGGGTCAACGGCTACACCTTC
CASSDDLGQGVNGYTF
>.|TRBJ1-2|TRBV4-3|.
TGCGCCAGCAGCCAGGCATCAGGGGAAGGCTACACCTTC
CASSQASGEGYTF
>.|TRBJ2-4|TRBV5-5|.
TGTGCCAGCAGCACCAACACAGGGTGGGGGGCCAAAAACATTCAGTACTTC
CASSTNTGWGAKNIQYF
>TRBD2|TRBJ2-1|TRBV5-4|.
TGTGCCAGCAGCCTACTAGCGGGACTATACAATGAGCAGTTCTTC
CASSLLAGLYNEQFF
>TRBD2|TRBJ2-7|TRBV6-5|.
TGTGCCAGCAAGGCGGGGACTACCTACGAGCAGTACTTC
CASKAGTTYEQYF
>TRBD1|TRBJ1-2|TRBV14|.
TGTGCCAGCAGCCTGGGGGACAGGAGGAACTATGGCTACACCTTC
CASSLGDRRNYGYTF
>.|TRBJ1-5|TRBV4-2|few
TGTGCCAGCAGCCAAGAAGGGAGGGGCAATCAGCCCCAGCATTTT
CASSQEGRGNQPQHF
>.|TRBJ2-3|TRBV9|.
TGTGCCAGCAGCGTTGGGCCTTCTAGCACAGATACGCAGTATTTT
CASSVGPSSTDTQYF
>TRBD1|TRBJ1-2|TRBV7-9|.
TGTGCCAGCAGCTTAGGAGGGACAGGGGCAATCTATGGCTACACCTTC
CASSLGGTGAIYGYTF
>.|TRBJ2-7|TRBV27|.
TGTGCCAGCAGATATGGGAGCGAGCAGTACTTC
CASRYGSEQYF
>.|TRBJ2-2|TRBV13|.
TGTGCCAGCAGCTTAGCGGGCACCGGGGAGCTGTTTTTT
CASSLAGTGELFF
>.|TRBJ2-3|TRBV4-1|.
TGCGCCAGCAGCCAAGATCAGGAGGGGGGGCTTACGCAGTATTTT
CASSQDQEGGLTQYF
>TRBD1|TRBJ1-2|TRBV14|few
TGTGCCAGCAGCCGAGGGACAGCCTATGGCTACACCTTC
CASSRGTAYGYTF
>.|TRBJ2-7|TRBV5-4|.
TGTGCCAGCAGCAGAACCTTCAGGAACGAGCAGTACTTC
CASSRTFRNEQYF